This TCR beta chain was retrieved from a study of CD8+ T cells in alopecia areata. Study at large: Patients received oral tofacitinib, 5 to 10 mg twice daily, for moderate-to-severe alopecia areata. Study-level results: Patients displayed less clarity in TCR sharing than mice, a finding possibly related to HLA. Normal-skin resident alphabeta T cells also appear among scalp sample sequences. While tofacitinib was given, many expanded lesional clones persisted in scalp and blood.

The CDR3 sequence is 12 residues long. The V gene end was trimmed by 4 bases and the J gene end by 6 bases; junction bases not matched to a gene: 1. CDR1 is SQVTM, CDR2 ANQGSEA, per germline. Treatment meaning: oral pan-JAK inhibitor, 5-10 mg twice daily. RNA extraction was followed by reverse transcription into cDNA, which acted as the sequencing template. Assay: immunoSEQ multiplex PCR; the TCRdb copy retains only in-frame clones and omits some. The sample lists roughly 210,000 clones; around two fifths were seen once. This clone occurred a few times. Its antigen is not identified. The sample in question was CD4+ T cells sorted from blood, obtained at roughly week 36, from a patient treated with tofacitinib. This rearrangement joins TRBV29-1 to TRBJ2-1, with 9 bases that match TRBD1. This TCR came from a human donor with alopecia areata. The chain's CDR3 is CSVGGQGNEQFF. The CDR3 coding sequence is TGCAGCGTTGGGGGACAGGGCAATGAGCAGTTCTTC.